Included here is one T cell receptor beta chain sequence, with context. This sample is part of a study of neoadjuvant anti-PD-1 for oral cavity cancer. Libraries were prepared by immunoSEQ multiplex PCR; TCRdb keeps only in-frame clonotypes and omits some of them. The repertoire holds over 65,000 clones, with roughly 84% as singletons. This sample's time point: after neoadjuvant nivolumab, at surgical resection. The specimen comprised PBMCs, sampled after nivolumab (anti-PD-1) treatment. This clonotype was obtained from a person aged 40 to 85 with oral cavity squamous cell carcinoma.

The CDR3 DNA sequence: TGTGCCAGCAGTTACCAGGGACAGGGGAGACTGGGAGAGACCCAGTACTTC. Encoded protein: CASSYQGQGRLGETQYF. This rearrangement joins TRBV28 to TRBJ2-5, with 10 bases that match TRBD1. V lost 4 bases to trimming and J lost 4 bases; unmatched junction nucleotides: 12. The V gene's germline CDR1 is MDHEN and CDR2 SYDVKM. The CDR3 length is 17 residues.